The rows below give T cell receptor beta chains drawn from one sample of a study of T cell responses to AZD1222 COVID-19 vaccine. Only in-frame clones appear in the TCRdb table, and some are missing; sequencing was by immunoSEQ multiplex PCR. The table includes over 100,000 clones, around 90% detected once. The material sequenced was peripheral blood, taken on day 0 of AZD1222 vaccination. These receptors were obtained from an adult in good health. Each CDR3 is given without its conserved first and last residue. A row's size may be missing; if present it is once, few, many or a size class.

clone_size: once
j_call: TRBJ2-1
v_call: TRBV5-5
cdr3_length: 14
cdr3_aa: ASSLLSRPSYNEQF

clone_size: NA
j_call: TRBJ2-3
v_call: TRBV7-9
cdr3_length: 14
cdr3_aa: ASSLESGTYTDTQY

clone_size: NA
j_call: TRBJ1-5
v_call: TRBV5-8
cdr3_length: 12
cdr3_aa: ASSGDLPNQPQH

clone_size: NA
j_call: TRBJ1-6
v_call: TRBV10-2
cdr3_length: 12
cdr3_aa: GTRVGQLDSPLH

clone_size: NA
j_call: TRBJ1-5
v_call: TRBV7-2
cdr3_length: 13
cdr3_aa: ASSLVVGNNQPQH

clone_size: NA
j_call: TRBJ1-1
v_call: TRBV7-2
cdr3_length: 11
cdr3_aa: ASNPQKNTEAF

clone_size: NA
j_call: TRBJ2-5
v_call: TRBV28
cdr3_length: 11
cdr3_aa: ASSFPLGETQY

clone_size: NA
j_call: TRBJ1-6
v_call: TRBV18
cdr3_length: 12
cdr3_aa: ASSGTGSNSPLH

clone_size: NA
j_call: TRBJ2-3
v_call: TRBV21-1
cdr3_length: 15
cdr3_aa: ASSKISAGGYRDTQY

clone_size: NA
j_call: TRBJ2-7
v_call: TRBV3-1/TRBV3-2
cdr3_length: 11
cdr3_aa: ASSYRDQREQY

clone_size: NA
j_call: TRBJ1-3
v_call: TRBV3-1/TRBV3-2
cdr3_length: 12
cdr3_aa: ASSPTGHGNTIY

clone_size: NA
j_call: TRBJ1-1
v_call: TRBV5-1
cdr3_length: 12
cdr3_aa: ASSPGQGYTEAF

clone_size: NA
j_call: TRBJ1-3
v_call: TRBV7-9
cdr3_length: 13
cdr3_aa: ASSKQGVGGNTIY